A selection of T cell receptor beta chains follows, all from one sample in a study of breast tumors, draining lymph nodes, adjacent tissues. TCRdb reprocessed the multiplex PCR reads via MiXCR and lists one record per CDR3 protein. Here the sample spans approximately 130,000 distinct CDR3 sequences, approximately 20% being singletons. Source material: axillary lymph node tissue. These receptors came from a female donor with breast cancer. Some clones in this sample may be carry-over from other donors' samples. Each CDR3 is given with its conserved first and last residue. The D gene is left open where the match is weak. Only part of the rows carry a size: once, few, many, or a class if the clone is expanded.

>TRBV18|TRBJ2-3|.|few
TGTGCCAGCTCACCCTGGAGGACCGAGGGAGATACGCAGTATTTT
CASSPWRTEGDTQYF
>TRBV6-6|TRBJ2-4|TRBD2|.
TGTGCCAGCAGCCCGGGGGGGGGCAGCAAAAACATTCAGTACTTC
CASSPGGGSKNIQYF
>TRBV2|TRBJ1-2|.|many
TGTGCCAGCAGGGGGGACGGGGTAAATGGCTACACCTTC
CASRGDGVNGYTF
>TRBV24-1|TRBJ2-1|.|many
TGTGCCACCAGTGGTTCCGGACTCCAGGGTAATGAGCAGTTCTTC
CATSGSGLQGNEQFF
>TRBV5-1|TRBJ2-3|.|many
TGCGCCAGCAGCTTGGCCACTCCCACAGATACGCAGTATTTT
CASSLATPTDTQYF
>TRBV30|TRBJ2-1|.|many
TGTGCCTGGAGTGCCGGGACCACCTACAATGAGCAGTTCTTC
CAWSAGTTYNEQFF
>TRBV7-8|TRBJ2-2|TRBD2|many
TGTGCCAGCAGCTTAAGTAGCGGGCTCACCGGGGAGCTGTTTTTT
CASSLSSGLTGELFF
>TRBV18|TRBJ2-3|TRBD2|many
TGTGCCAGCTCGCAGACTAGCGGGAGCACAGATACGCAGTATTTT
CASSQTSGSTDTQYF
>TRBV20-1|TRBJ1-4|TRBD1|few
TGCAGTGCTAGAGATTTGGCAGGGGGAAATGATAATGAAAAACTGTTTTTT
CSARDLAGGNDNEKLFF
>TRBV6-2/TRBV6-3|TRBJ2-1|TRBD1|many
TGTGCCAGCAGTTACAAGTTAGGACAGGGGGACGCTGGTGAGCAGTTCTTC
CASSYKLGQGDAGEQFF
>TRBV6-6|TRBJ1-2|TRBD1|many
TGTGCCAGCAGTGGGGGACAGGGGGCGTATGGCTACACCTTC
CASSGGQGAYGYTF
>TRBV11-3|TRBJ2-5|TRBD2|medium-sized
TGTGCCAGCAGCCCCGGACTAGCTTTACAAGAGACCCAGTACTTC
CASSPGLALQETQYF
>TRBV6-2/TRBV6-3|TRBJ2-2|.|.
TGTGCCAGCGGTTACCAGGTAGCCACCGGGGAGCTGTTTTTT
CASGYQVATGELFF
>TRBV10-2|TRBJ2-5|.|many
TGCGCCAGCAGAGAAGGACAGAACCAACAAGAGACCCAGTACTTC
CASREGQNQQETQYF
>TRBV4-3|TRBJ2-3|.|many
TGCGCCAGCAGCCATGGGGATACGCAGTATTTT
CASSHGDTQYF
>TRBV5-6|TRBJ1-6|.|many
TGTGCCAGCAGCTTGGGTCCCCGCCTGGATTCACCCCTCCACTTT
CASSLGPRLDSPLHF
>TRBV7-9|TRBJ2-1|.|many
TGTGCCAGCAGCGAAATACACAATGAGCAGTTCTTC
CASSEIHNEQFF
>TRBV6-2/TRBV6-3|TRBJ2-5|.|many
TGTGCCAGCAGCCCCAGCCAGGGGAAGACCCAGTACTTC
CASSPSQGKTQYF
>TRBV20-1|TRBJ1-1|.|.
TGCAGTGCCTTGGAAGGGACTGGCACTGAAGCTTTCTTT
CSALEGTGTEAFF
>TRBV20-1|TRBJ1-6|.|many
TGCAGTGCTAGACCGGACGGACTTAATTCACCCCTCCACTTT
CSARPDGLNSPLHF
>TRBV5-1|TRBJ2-2|.|.
TGCGCCAGCAGCTTGGAGGGAGCGGGCGGGGAGCTGTTTTTT
CASSLEGAGGELFF
>TRBV28|TRBJ1-5|.|few
TGTGCCAGCAGTTTAGCGGGAAGTAATCAGCCCCAGCATTTT
CASSLAGSNQPQHF
>TRBV24-1|TRBJ2-2|.|few
TGTGCCACCAGGGGGAGCACCGGGGAGCTGTTTTTT
CATRGSTGELFF
>TRBV4-1|TRBJ2-3|TRBD2|many
TGCGCCAGCAGCCAATGGACTAGCGGGAGGTCAGATACGCAGTATTTT
CASSQWTSGRSDTQYF
>TRBV7-2|TRBJ2-7|TRBD1|.
TGTGCCAGCAGCCCGCCGGACAGGACCTACGAGCAGTACTTC
CASSPPDRTYEQYF
>TRBV6-5|TRBJ2-1|TRBD2|many
TGTGCCAGCAGTTACAACGGGCTAGCGGGTACACTAAATGAGCAGTTCTTC
CASSYNGLAGTLNEQFF
>TRBV27|TRBJ1-5|TRBD1|many
TGTGCCAGCAGTGCGACAGGGGGTAGGGTTCAGCCCCAGCATTTT
CASSATGGRVQPQHF
>TRBV6-2/TRBV6-3|TRBJ2-2|TRBD1|.
TGTGCCAGCAGATGGACAGGGGGAGGCGGAGCCGGGGAGCTGTTTTTT
CASRWTGGGGAGELFF
>TRBV7-2|TRBJ1-4|TRBD1|many
TGTGCCAGCAGCTTAGGAGGACAGGGGACCGAAAAACTGTTTTTT
CASSLGGQGTEKLFF
>TRBV11-2|TRBJ2-7|TRBD1|many
TGTGCCAGCAGCATGGGACAGGGCTACGAGCAGTACTTC
CASSMGQGYEQYF
>TRBV6-1|TRBJ2-3|TRBD1|many
TGTGCCAGCAGTGTAGGGGGCGGGTACACAGATACGCAGTATTTT
CASSVGGGYTDTQYF
>TRBV28|TRBJ1-2|.|many
TGTGCCAGCAGCTCTACAGGGTATGATGGCTACACCTTC
CASSSTGYDGYTF
>TRBV20-1|TRBJ2-2|TRBD1|many
TGCAGTGCTAGAGATCTCAACAGGGGCTGGGGAATAGGCACCGGGGAGCTGTTTTTT
CSARDLNRGWGIGTGELFF
>TRBV5-4|TRBJ2-1|TRBD2|few
TGTGCCAGCAGCTTGGCGAGGGGACTAGCGGGAGGGAGAAATGAGCAGTTCTTC
CASSLARGLAGGRNEQFF
>TRBV27|TRBJ2-7|.|many
TGTGCCAGCAGTCCAGGATTCTCCTACGAGCAGTACTTC
CASSPGFSYEQYF
>TRBV27|TRBJ1-4|TRBD1|few
TGTGCCAGCAGTTTAAAACTCGGACAGGGACCTGAAAAACTGTTTTTT
CASSLKLGQGPEKLFF
>TRBV20-1|TRBJ2-1|TRBD2|many
TGCAGTGCTAGAGGGCTAGCGGGAGTAGGAGAGCAGTTCTTC
CSARGLAGVGEQFF
>TRBV4-2|TRBJ2-5|TRBD1|many
TGTGCCAGCAGCCCCTATACAGGGGGCGAGGGAAAGACCCAGTACTTC
CASSPYTGGEGKTQYF
>TRBV6-2/TRBV6-3|TRBJ2-7|TRBD2|many
TGTGCCAGCAGTTACTCGACTAGCGGGAGGGCCGAGCAGTACTTC
CASSYSTSGRAEQYF
>TRBV20-1|TRBJ2-2|TRBD2|many
TGCAGTGCTAGAGATCTGACTAGCGGGAGTCAAACCGGGGAGCTGTTTTTT
CSARDLTSGSQTGELFF
>TRBV12-3/TRBV12-4|TRBJ1-2|.|many
TGTGCCAGCAGTTTTGGGCTAATTTCGGCGGGTGGCTACACCTTC
CASSFGLISAGGYTF
>TRBV6-2/TRBV6-3|TRBJ2-1|TRBD2|many
TGTGCCAGCAGTTGGCTAGCGGGAGGGCCTAGAAACAATGAGCAGTTCTTC
CASSWLAGGPRNNEQFF
>TRBV6-2/TRBV6-3|TRBJ2-3|.|many
TGTGCCAGCAGTTACCACCCAGGGTCGGCAACAGATACGCAGTATTTT
CASSYHPGSATDTQYF
>TRBV20-1|TRBJ2-7|.|many
TGCAGTGCTAGAGATCGGGGGAGTCACGAGCAGTACTTC
CSARDRGSHEQYF
>TRBV28|TRBJ1-3|.|.
TGTGCCAGCAGTTTCGGGCTCTCTGGAAACACCATATATTTT
CASSFGLSGNTIYF
>TRBV29-1|TRBJ2-1|TRBD2|many
TGCAGCGTTCCTATAGCGGGAGGGTACAATGAGCAGTTCTTC
CSVPIAGGYNEQFF
>TRBV9|TRBJ2-1|TRBD2|many
TGTGCCAGCAGCTCCCGTGGCATGCCGGGACTAGCGGGAGTGAGCTCCTACAATGAGCAGTTCTTC
CASSSRGMPGLAGVSSYNEQFF
>TRBV27|TRBJ2-2|TRBD2|.
TGTGCCAGCAGTTTAGGGACTAGCGGTTACACCGGGGAGCTGTTTTTT
CASSLGTSGYTGELFF
>TRBV27|TRBJ2-1|TRBD2|.
TGTGCCAGCAGTTTCGGCGGGAGGCAGCACAATGAGCAGTTCTTC
CASSFGGRQHNEQFF
>TRBV20-1|TRBJ2-1|.|many
TGCAGTGCTACCGGTAACAATGAGCAGTTCTTC
CSATGNNEQFF
>TRBV19|TRBJ2-3|TRBD1|many
TGTGCCAGTAGTACTTCGACAGGGGGCTTCGTAGATACGCAGTATTTT
CASSTSTGGFVDTQYF
>TRBV20-1|TRBJ2-6|.|many
TGCAGTGCTAGGGGGGGTGGGGCCAACGTCCTGACTTTC
CSARGGGANVLTF